This TCR beta chain was identified during a study of cytomegalovirus exposure and HLA in healthy donors. As for the study in general: Among the 398 genotyped donors, 81% were placed in the Caucasian-associated ancestry cluster.

Study-wide results and limits: One later analysis reportedly identified an Asian-associated ancestry cluster that showed fewer N-insertions than the roughly 670-donor mean. Several of the most significant clusters appeared linked to common viral pathogens, based on a later analysis. In a later analysis, the majority of CMV-associated beta chains seemingly showed HLA restriction.

On this clone: The antigen is unknown.

Vbeta (60) and Jbeta (13) primers were used in the PCR. The table came from immunoSEQ multiplex PCR; TCRdb's copy has only in-frame clones and leaves some out. This repertoire includes more than 50,000 clones. This receptor was obtained from a woman in her forties in good health and CMV-seronegative. Sequences were obtained from PBMCs.

CDR3 amino acids: CAISRTSGGSYEQYF. For the CDR3, the DNA is TGTGCCATCAGTCGGACTAGCGGGGGGTCCTACGAGCAGTACTTC. The chain couples TRBV10-3 to TRBJ2-7; 14 bases are shared with TRBD2. Germline CDR1 is ENHRY and CDR2 is SYGVKD. V trimming: 5 bases; J trimming: 1 base; junction bases outside the gene matches: 1. This CDR3 region has 15 residues.